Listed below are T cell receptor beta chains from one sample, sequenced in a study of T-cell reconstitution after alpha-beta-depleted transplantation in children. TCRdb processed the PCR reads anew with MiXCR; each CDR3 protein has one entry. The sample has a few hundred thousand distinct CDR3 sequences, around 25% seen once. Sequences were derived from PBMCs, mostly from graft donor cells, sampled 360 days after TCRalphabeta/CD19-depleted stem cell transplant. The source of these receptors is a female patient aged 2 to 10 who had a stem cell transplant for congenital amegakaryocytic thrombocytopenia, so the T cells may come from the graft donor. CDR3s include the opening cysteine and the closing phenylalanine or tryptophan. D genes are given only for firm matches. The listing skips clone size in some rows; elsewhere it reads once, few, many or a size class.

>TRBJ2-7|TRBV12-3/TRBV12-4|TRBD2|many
TGTGCCAGCAGTTTCACGGGACTAGCGGGATACGAGCAGTACTTC
CASSFTGLAGYEQYF
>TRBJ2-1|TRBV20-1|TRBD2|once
TGCAGTGCTACAAGGACTAGCGGGAGTTTTATCAATGAGCAGTTCTTC
CSATRTSGSFINEQFF
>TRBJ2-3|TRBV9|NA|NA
TGTGCCAGCAGCGTAGGGGTGGGGCCCACAGATACGCAGTATTTT
CASSVGVGPTDTQYF
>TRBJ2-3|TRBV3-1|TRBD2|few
TGTGCCAGCAGCCAAGATCTTGCGGGGGGGCCGTCCGATACGCAGTATTTT
CASSQDLAGGPSDTQYF
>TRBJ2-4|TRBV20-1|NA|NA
TGCAGTGCCGCCGTCCTAGCCAAAAACATTCAGTACTTC
CSAAVLAKNIQYF
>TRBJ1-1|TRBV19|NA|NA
TGTGCCAGTAATCAACAGGAGAACACTGAAGCTTTCTTT
CASNQQENTEAFF
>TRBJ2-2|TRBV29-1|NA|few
TGCAGCGTTGCAGGGGTAAATACCGGGGAGCTGTTTTTT
CSVAGVNTGELFF
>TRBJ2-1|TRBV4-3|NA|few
TGCGCCAGCAGCCACGGGACACGGGACAATGAGCAGTTCTTC
CASSHGTRDNEQFF
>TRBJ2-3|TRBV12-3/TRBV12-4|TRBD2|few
TGTGCCAGCAGTTTCAGGGGGCTAGCGGGAGCGATAGATACGCAGTATTTT
CASSFRGLAGAIDTQYF
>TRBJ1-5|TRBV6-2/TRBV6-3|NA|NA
TGTGCCACGTGGACCCCCACCGAGCATTTT
CATWTPTEHF
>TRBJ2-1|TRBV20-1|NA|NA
TGCAGTGCTAGAGATGGGGGAGCTTTGGGCAATGAGCAGTTCTTC
CSARDGGALGNEQFF
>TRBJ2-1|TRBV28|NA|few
TGTGCCAGCAGTTTCAGGTGGGATGAGCAGTTCTTC
CASSFRWDEQFF
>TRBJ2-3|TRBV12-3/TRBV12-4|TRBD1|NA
TGTGCCAGCAGTTTTGACAGGGCACCCACAGATACGCAGTATTTT
CASSFDRAPTDTQYF
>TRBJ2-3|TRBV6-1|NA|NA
TGTGCCAGCACCCCAGGCTGGGGGCAGGGTGATACGCAGTATTTT
CASTPGWGQGDTQYF
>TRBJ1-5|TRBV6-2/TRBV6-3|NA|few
TGTGCCAGCAGTTACCTGAGCGATAGCAATCAGCCCCAGCATTTT
CASSYLSDSNQPQHF
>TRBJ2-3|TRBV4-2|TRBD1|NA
TGTGCCAGCAGCCCTAAGAGGGGACAGGGACCAGATACGCAGTATTTT
CASSPKRGQGPDTQYF
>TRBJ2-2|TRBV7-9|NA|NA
TGTGCCAGCAGCTTCTCTGGGGGTCCCGGGGAGCTGTTTTTT
CASSFSGGPGELFF
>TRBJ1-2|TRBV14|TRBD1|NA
TGTGCCAGCAGCCAAGTGGGACAGGGTTTTTATGGCTACACCTTC
CASSQVGQGFYGYTF
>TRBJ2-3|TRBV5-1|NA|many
TGCGCCAGCAGCGCACAATCAGATACGCAGTATTTT
CASSAQSDTQYF
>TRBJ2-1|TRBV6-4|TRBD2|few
TGTGCCAGCAGTGTATCTAGCGGGAGTTACAATGAGCAGTTCTTC
CASSVSSGSYNEQFF